This TCR beta chain was observed in a study of blood T cell repertoires in COVID-19. Across the whole study: T cells, B-cell-depleted T cells, or PBMCs supplied cDNA or gDNA.

CDR1 is MNHEY and CDR2 is SVGAGI in the germline V gene. This CDR3 region has 13 residues. J gave up 5 bases and V 9 bases, and 7 bases lay outside the gene matches. How the authors handled the data: Scientists estimated how many nucleated cells there were by amplifying reference gene primers. Measured with immunoSEQ multiplex PCR; TCRdb has only the in-frame clones, and not every one. That table gives V, J and clone size, and the DNA gave D and trimming. The sample has 130,000 to 150,000 clones; 85% to 90% are singletons. The chain couples TRBV6-5 to TRBJ2-1, with 7 bases fitting TRBD1. Sequenced input: peripheral blood. The origin of this receptor is a human donor in a cohort sampled during active COVID-19. Written as DNA, the CDR3 is TGTGCCAGTACCGGGACAGCTAACAATGAGCAGTTCTTC. It translates to CASTGTANNEQFF.